The TCR beta chain described here comes from a study of T cell responses to AZD1222 COVID-19 vaccine. Broader study findings: Among those given AZD1222, only five or six were seropositive at baseline.

To note about this clone: The antigen remains unidentified.

Assay used: immunoSEQ multiplex PCR; TCRdb lists only in-frame clones, some missing. The table lists 160,000 or so clones, around nine tenths of them singletons. The specimen was peripheral blood, collected on day 0 of AZD1222 vaccination. The sequence derives from an adult in good health.

Here the CDR3 reads CASSPPNYGYTF. The CDR3 region has the DNA TGTGCCAGCAGTCCTCCGAACTATGGCTACACCTTC. The chain links TRBV28 to TRBJ1-2; unclear D gene. This CDR3 spans 12 amino acids. V was cut by 5 bases and J by 2 bases, with 6 bases left in between. Germline V gene data show CDR1 as MDHEN and CDR2 as SYDVKM.